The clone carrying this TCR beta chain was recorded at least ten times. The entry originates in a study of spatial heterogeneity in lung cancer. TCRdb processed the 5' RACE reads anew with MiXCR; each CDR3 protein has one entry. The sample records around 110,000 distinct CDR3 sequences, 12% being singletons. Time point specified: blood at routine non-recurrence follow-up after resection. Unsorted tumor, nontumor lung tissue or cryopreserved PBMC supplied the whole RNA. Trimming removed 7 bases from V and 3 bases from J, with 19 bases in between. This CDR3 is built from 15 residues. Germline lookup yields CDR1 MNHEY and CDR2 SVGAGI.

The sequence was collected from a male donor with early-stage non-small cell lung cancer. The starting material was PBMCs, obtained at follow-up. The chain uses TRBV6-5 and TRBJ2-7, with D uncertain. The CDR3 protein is CASIPVGKGRYEQYF. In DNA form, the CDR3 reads TGTGCCAGCATCCCCGTCGGTAAAGGTCGCTACGAGCAGTACTTC.